Below, 12 T cell receptor beta chains from the same sample are listed, as sequenced in a study of CD8+ T cells in alopecia areata. RNA was extracted and reverse transcribed into cDNA as the sequencing template. Clones were sequenced by immunoSEQ multiplex PCR, and TCRdb holds only the in-frame ones, with some missing. The sample comprises 130,000 to 150,000 clones, about three fifths of which are singletons, and 35% to 40% rests with the top ten. The sample consisted of CD8+ T cells sorted from blood. The source of these receptors is a human donor in good health.

The CDR3 sequence is CSVGGVAYEQYF. The CDR3 DNA reads as TGCAGCGTTGGCGGGGTAGCCTACGAGCAGTACTTC. The chain combines TRBV29-1 with TRBJ2-7; maybe TRBD2 (6 bases). The V end lost 4 bases, the J end lost 2 bases, and 9 bases lay between the germline ends. CDR1 and CDR2 (germline): SQVTM, ANQGSEA. This CDR3 is 12 amino acids long.

J is TRBJ1-1 and V is TRBV4-1; 8 bases align to TRBD1. The trim removed 4 bases at V and 4 bases at J, leaving 5 bases unmatched. The germline V gene has CDR1 MGHRA and CDR2 YSYEKL. The length of the CDR3 is 14 residues. The CDR3 here is CASSPGQVSTEAFF. The CDR3 nucleotides read TGCGCCAGCAGCCCGGGACAGGTTTCCACTGAAGCTTTCTTT.

CDR3: CASSPQDRAPYEQYF. CDR3 bases: TGCGCCAGCAGCCCGCAGGACAGAGCTCCCTACGAGCAGTACTTC. The chain is built from TRBV5-1 and TRBJ2-7; D perhaps matches TRBD1 (6 bases). This CDR3 has 15 amino acids. Germline CDR1 is SGHRS and CDR2 is YFSETQ. Trimming removed 4 bases from V and 2 bases from J, with 16 bases in between. Full variable domain (outside the CDR3, taken from reference TRBV5-1 and TRBJ2-7): KAGVTQTPRYLIKTRGQQVTLSCSPISGHRSVSWYQQTPGQGLQFLFEYFSETQRNKGNFPGRFSGRQFSNSRSEMNVSTLELGDSALYLCASSPQDRAPYEQYFGPGTRLTVT.

This clone turned up a few times. The rearrangement links TRBV6-6 to TRBJ2-7; D gene unclear. The CDR3 runs to 11 residues. V lost 7 bases and J 2 bases, leaving 6 bases between the germline ends. Germline V gives CDR1 MNHNY, CDR2 SVGAGI (reference sequence). CDR3 loop: CASTTAYEQYF. The CDR3, as DNA: TGTGCCAGCACCACAGCCTACGAGCAGTACTTC.

In DNA form, the CDR3 reads TGCGCCAGCAGCTTGGCCAGTCCCTACAATGAGCAGTTCTTC. Translating it yields CASSLASPYNEQFF. This rearrangement joins TRBV5-1 to TRBJ2-1; D is ambiguous. Trimming removed 0 bases from V and 2 bases from J, with 6 bases in between. The length of the CDR3 is 14 residues. Germline assignment: CDR1 SGHRS and CDR2 YFSETQ.

V and J are TRBV27 and TRBJ2-1; TRBD2 aligns across 10 bases. The CDR3 covers 13 residues. J lost 7 bases, V lost 8 bases, and 5 bases had no gene match. Per the germline V gene, CDR1 is MNHEY and CDR2 is SMNVEV (reference sequence). The CDR3 nucleotides read TGTGCCAGCGGGTTGGGACTAGCGAATGAGCAGTTCTTC. Its protein product is CASGLGLANEQFF.

The chain couples TRBV5-5 to TRBJ2-7, with 15 positions matching TRBD2. The CDR3 extends over 17 amino acids. J gave up 6 bases and V 4 bases, and 11 bases lay outside the gene matches. The germline V gene encodes CDR1 SGHKS and CDR2 YYEKEE (reference sequence). In nucleotides, the CDR3 is TGTGCCAGCAGCCGAGGACTAGCGGGAGGGCCGAGGGGCGAGCAGTACTTC. Amino acids: CASSRGLAGGPRGEQYF.

CDR3 loop: CASSSDWTNEQFF. The CDR3 DNA reads as TGTGCCAGCAGCTCGGACTGGACCAATGAGCAGTTCTTC. V is TRBV7-6 and J is TRBJ2-1; D may be TRBD2 (5 bases). V shed 4 bases and J shed 6 bases, with 10 bases lying between them. Germline V gene sequence: CDR1 SGHVS, CDR2 FNYEAQ. This CDR3 contains 13 residues.

This clone was counted between two and nine times. V and J are TRBV29-1 and TRBJ2-7, with 12 bases matching TRBD2. V trimming: 6 bases; J trimming: 3 bases; junction bases outside the gene matches: 6. Looked up from germline, CDR1 is SQVTM and CDR2 is ANQGSEA. CDR3 length equals 14 residues. CDR3 sequence (DNA): TGCAGCGTAGAACTAGCGGGAGGATACTACGAGCAGTACTTC. Its translation is CSVELAGGYYEQYF.

This clone was found many times. The V gene is TRBV19, the J gene TRBJ1-2; no definite D call. V gave up 5 bases and J gave up 8 bases, with 15 bases separating them. CDR1 LNHDA and CDR2 SQIVND come from the germline V gene (reference sequence). CDR3 length: 13 residues. The CDR3, as DNA: TGTGCCAGTAGTTCCTCCGGGAGCTGGGGCTACACCTTC. This codes for CASSSSGSWGYTF.

The V gene is TRBV4-1, the J gene TRBJ1-5; possible D gene TRBD1, 6 bases. Germline CDR1 MGHRA, CDR2 YSYEKL. The CDR3 length is 20 residues. Trimming stripped 0 bases from V and 0 bases from J, with 21 bases between. The CDR3 DNA sequence: TGCGCCAGCAGCCAAGACGACGGGACATTCTCCGGTTATAGCAATCAGCCCCAGCATTTT. Its protein is CASSQDDGTFSGYSNQPQHF.

CDR3 coding DNA: TGTGCCTGGAGTGTTCCTCTCGACCTCTACGAGCAGTACTTC. It is translated as CAWSVPLDLYEQYF. This chain joins TRBV30 and TRBJ2-7, with D unresolved. Between the trimmed V and J ends, which lost 0 bases and 3 bases, there was a span of 12 bases. There are 14 residues in the CDR3. Germline V CDR1 and CDR2: GTSNPN, SVGIG (reference sequence). The whole variable domain, remainder taken from reference TRBV30 and TRBJ2-7, is SQTIHQWPATLVQPVGSPLSLECTVEGTSNPNLYWYRQAAGRGLQLLFYSVGIGQISSEVPQNLSASRPQDRQFILSSKKLLLSDSGFYLCAWSVPLDLYEQYFGPGTRLTVT.